The text below deals with one T cell receptor beta chain. It has no known antigen specificity. It has no much larger one-base neighbor in the sample; base qualities were not kept. What this sample's time point label stands for: baseline before first vaccination. Vaccinee samples came from UK trials COV001 and COV002, including a single-blind randomized controlled phase 2/3 trial of AZD1222 (ChAdOx1 nCoV-19) in healthy adults. For TCRbeta chain sequencing, PBMC samples were collected from trial participants at day 0 and at day 28 after the second dose. The CDR3 regions of human TCRbeta chains were subjected to immunosequencing. As for how the authors treated the data: Repertoire TCRs were checked for matches against a reference library of SARS-CoV-2-specific TCRs that had been generated using the MIRA antigen-specificity platform. Breadth meant the fraction of unique TCRs that were SARS-CoV-2-associated, whereas depth meant the fraction of total T cells that were SARS-CoV-2-associated. Using the MIRA data, every spike-specific TCR was mapped to the spike region that the TCR reacted to and assigned to either a CD4 or a CD8 class. Log10-transformed breadth and depth values were compared by one-way ANOVA with Sidak's multiple comparisons tests. This immuneACCESS table, as held by TCRdb, lists in-frame sequences with V and J called but not all clones. Of the missing ones, under half trace to an unresolved V gene in checked studies; the others have no known cause. V and J calls and clone size are copied from that table; D and trimming were computed from the DNA. Within this sample are 80,000 to 100,000 clones, with approximately 90% of them counted one time only. In total, the top ten clones hold 7.5% of the sample.

The source of the sample is a study of T cell responses to AZD1222 COVID-19 vaccine (dated by TCRdb to about 2021). For the study in its entirety: AZD1222 recipients with second doses at about 4 weeks or about 12 weeks were pooled, because spike-specific TCR depth and breadth did not differ between schedules. TCR sequencing covered 230 to 250 trial participants: 200 to 220 given two doses of AZD1222 and 26 given two doses of MenACWY control vaccine. Enrollment into the trials was organized by age into subgroups of 18-55, 56-69 and 70-plus years, and those subgroups contained 148, 28 and 57 TCR-sequenced participants, respectively.

Between the V and J ends, shortened by 1 base and 10 bases respectively, the junction contains 7 bases. The CDR3 measures 12 amino acids from cysteine to phenylalanine. Only the CDR3 part of the read is kept: 36 bases, read in frame from the first base. CDR1 and CDR2, looked up from the germline V gene, are MDHEN and SYDVKM. Paper-wide results and their limitations: Because no samples from the day 14 peak response were available, repertoires could be characterized only after the peak T cell response. Epitopes outside the regions mutated in the B.1.351 and B.1.1.7 variants were reportedly recognized by nearly half of the unique spike-specific TCRs. After two AZD1222 doses, spike-specific TCR breadth and depth were significantly higher than at day 0 and than in MenACWY recipients. Most participants were white British and females outnumbered males, and the authors suggested that clonal diversity may have been underestimated. Vaccine-associated CD4 TCRs spanned the whole spike protein, with dominant responses in regions 160-218 and 743-854. The 56-69-year group was small, and its depth increase did not reach significance, likely because of low power. Only five or six AZD1222 recipients were SARS-CoV-2 seropositive at baseline, limiting conclusions about previously exposed vaccinees.

This clonotype originated in an adult in good health. Recombination linked TRBV28 to TRBJ1-4, with the D gene not confidently named. Specimen: peripheral blood, collected on day 0 of AZD1222 vaccination. This receptor carries the CDR3 CASSLFEGKLFF. The DNA sequence is given as TGTGCCAGCAGTTTATTCGAGGGAAAACTGTTTTTT.